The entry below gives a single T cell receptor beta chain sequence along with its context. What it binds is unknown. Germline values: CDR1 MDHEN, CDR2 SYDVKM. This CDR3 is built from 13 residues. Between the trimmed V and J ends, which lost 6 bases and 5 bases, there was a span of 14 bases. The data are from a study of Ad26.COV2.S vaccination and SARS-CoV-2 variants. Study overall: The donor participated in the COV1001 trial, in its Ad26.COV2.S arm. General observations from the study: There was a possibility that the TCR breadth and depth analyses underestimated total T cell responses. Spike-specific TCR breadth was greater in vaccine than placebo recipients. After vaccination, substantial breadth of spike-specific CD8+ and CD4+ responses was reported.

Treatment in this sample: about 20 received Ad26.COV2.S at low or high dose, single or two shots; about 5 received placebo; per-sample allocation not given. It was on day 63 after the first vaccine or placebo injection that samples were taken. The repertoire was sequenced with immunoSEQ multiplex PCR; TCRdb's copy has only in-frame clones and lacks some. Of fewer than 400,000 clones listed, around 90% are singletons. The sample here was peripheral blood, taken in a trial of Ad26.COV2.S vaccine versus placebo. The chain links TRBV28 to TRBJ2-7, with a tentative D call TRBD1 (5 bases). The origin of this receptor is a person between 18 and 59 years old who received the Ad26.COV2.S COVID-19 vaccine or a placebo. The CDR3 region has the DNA TGTGCCAGCAGCCTCAGGGTCGCCCACGAGCAGTACTTC. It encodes CASSLRVAHEQYF.